This T cell receptor (beta chain) emerged from a study of shared clonotypes between healthy human individuals. Produced via immunoSEQ multiplex PCR; TCRdb's table is partial and in-frame only. This table holds roughly 2,300,000 clones, about 90% found once. Looked up from germline, CDR1 is MNHNS and CDR2 is SASEGT. V lost 4 bases and J lost 2, with 11 bases in between. The CDR3 contains 14 residues. This clonotype was sampled from a man aged 18 to 30 in good health. Some clones in this sample may be carry-over from other donors' samples. This chain links TRBV6-1 with TRBJ1-1; no definite D call. The sample taken for sequencing was naive CD4+ T cells from PBMCs. Subset here: CD45RA+ positively selected. The CDR3: CASSVSGSNTEAFF. The CDR3 DNA sequence: TGTGCCAGCAGTGTTTCAGGTTCTAACACTGAAGCTTTCTTT.